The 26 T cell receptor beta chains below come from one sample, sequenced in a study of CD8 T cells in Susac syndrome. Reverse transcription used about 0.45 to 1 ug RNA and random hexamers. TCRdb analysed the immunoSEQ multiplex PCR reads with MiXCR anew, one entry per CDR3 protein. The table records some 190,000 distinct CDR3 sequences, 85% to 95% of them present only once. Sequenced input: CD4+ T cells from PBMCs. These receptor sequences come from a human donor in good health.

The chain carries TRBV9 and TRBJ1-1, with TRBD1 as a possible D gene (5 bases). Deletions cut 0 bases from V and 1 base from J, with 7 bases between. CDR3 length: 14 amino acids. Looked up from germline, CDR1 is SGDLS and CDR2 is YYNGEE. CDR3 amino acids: CASSVDGQNTEAFF. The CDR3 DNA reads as TGTGCCAGCAGCGTAGACGGACAGAACACTGAAGCTTTCTTT.

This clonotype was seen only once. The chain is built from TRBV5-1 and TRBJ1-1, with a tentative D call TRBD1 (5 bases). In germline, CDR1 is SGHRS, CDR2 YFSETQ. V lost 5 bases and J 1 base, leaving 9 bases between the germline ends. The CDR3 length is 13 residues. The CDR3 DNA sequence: TGCGCCAGCAGGCAAGGGGAGAACACTGAAGCTTTCTTT. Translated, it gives CASRQGENTEAFF.

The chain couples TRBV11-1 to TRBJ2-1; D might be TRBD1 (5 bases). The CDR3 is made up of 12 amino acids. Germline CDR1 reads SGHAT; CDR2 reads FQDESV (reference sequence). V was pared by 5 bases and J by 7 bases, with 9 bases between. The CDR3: CASSHDSNEQFF. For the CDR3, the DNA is TGTGCCAGCAGCCACGACAGTAATGAGCAGTTCTTC.

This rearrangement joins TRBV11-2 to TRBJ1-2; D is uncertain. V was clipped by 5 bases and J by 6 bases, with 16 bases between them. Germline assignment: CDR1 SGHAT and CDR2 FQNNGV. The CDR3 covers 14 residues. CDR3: CASSLTGREDGYTF. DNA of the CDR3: TGTGCCAGCAGCCTCACGGGGAGAGAGGATGGCTACACCTTC.

CDR3 sequence reads: CASSARRGVIGELFF. The CDR3 bases are TGTGCCAGCAGTGCTAGGAGGGGCGTAATCGGGGAGCTGTTTTTT. The chain joins TRBV28 to TRBJ2-2, with a possible D match to TRBD2 (6 bases). This CDR3 comprises 15 residues. V shed 5 bases and J shed 7 bases, with 17 bases lying between them. From germline, CDR1 is MDHEN and CDR2 SYDVKM. Combining the CDR3 with reference TRBV28 and TRBJ2-2 gives the whole variable domain DVKVTQSSRYLVKRTGEKVFLECVQDMDHENMFWYRQDPGLGLRLIYFSYDVKMKEKGDIPEGYSVSREKKERFSLILESASTNQTSMYLCASSARRGVIGELFFGEGSRLTVL.

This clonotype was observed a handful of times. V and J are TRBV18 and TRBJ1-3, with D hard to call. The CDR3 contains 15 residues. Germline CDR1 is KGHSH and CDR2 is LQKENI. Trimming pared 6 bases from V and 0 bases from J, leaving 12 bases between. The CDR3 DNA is TGTGCCAGCTCCCCCCAGGTGAACTCTGGAAACACCATATATTTT. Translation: CASSPQVNSGNTIYF.

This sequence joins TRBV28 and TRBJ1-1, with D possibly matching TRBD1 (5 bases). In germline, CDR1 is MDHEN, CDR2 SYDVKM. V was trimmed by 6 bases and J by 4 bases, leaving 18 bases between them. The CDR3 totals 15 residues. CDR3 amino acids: CASSPQTGLGTEAFF. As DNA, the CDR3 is TGTGCCAGCAGCCCCCAAACGGGGCTGGGCACTGAAGCTTTCTTT. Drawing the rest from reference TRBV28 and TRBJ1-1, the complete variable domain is DVKVTQSSRYLVKRTGEKVFLECVQDMDHENMFWYRQDPGLGLRLIYFSYDVKMKEKGDIPEGYSVSREKKERFSLILESASTNQTSMYLCASSPQTGLGTEAFFGQGTRLTVV.

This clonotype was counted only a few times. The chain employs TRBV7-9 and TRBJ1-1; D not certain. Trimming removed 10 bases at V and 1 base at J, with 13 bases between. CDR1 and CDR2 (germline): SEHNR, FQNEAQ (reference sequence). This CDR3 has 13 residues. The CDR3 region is CATGYAANTEAFF. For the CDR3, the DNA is TGTGCCACCGGGTATGCGGCGAACACTGAAGCTTTCTTT.

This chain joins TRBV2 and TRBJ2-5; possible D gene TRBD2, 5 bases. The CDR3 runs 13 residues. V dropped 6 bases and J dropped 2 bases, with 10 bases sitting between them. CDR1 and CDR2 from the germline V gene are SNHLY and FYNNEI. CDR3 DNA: TGTGCCAGCAGGCCAGCGGCACAAGAGACCCAGTACTTC. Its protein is CASRPAAQETQYF.

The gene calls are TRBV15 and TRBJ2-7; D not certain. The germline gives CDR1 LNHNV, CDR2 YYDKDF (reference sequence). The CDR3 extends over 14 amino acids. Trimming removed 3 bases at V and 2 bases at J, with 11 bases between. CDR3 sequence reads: CATSSGGEAYEQYV. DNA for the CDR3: TGTGCCACCAGCAGCGGCGGAGAGGCCTACGAGCAGTACGTC.

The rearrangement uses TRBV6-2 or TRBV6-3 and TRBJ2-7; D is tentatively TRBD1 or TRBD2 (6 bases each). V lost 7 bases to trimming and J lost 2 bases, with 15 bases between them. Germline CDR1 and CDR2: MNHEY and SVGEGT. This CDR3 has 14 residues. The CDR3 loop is CASMEGGPPYEQYV. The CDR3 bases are TGTGCCAGCATGGAGGGGGGCCCCCCCTACGAGCAGTACGTC.

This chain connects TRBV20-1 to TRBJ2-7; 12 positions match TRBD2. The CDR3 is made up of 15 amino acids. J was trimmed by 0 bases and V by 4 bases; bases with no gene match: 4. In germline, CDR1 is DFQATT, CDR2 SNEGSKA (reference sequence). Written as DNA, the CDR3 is TGCAGTGCTATTGGACTAGCGGGGATCTCCTACGAGCAGTACGTC. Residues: CSAIGLAGISYEQYV.

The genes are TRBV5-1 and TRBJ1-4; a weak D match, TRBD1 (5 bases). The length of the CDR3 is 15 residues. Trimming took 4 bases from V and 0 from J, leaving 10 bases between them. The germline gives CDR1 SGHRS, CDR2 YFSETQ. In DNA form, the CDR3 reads TGCGCCAGCAGCACCCTGGGGGCAACTAATGAAAAACTGTTTTTT. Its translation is CASSTLGATNEKLFF.

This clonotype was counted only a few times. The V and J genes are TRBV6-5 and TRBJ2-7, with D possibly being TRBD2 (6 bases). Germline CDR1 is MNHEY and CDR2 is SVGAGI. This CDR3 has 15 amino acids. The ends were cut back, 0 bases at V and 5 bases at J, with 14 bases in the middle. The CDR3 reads CASSYSRREGNEQYF. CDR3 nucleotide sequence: TGTGCCAGCAGTTACTCGAGGAGGGAAGGGAACGAGCAGTACTTC.

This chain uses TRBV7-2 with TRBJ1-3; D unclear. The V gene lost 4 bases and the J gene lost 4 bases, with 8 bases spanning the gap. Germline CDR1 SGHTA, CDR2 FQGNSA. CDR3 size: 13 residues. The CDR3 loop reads CASSSTWGNTIYF. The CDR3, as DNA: TGTGCCAGCAGCTCAACCTGGGGAAACACCATATATTTT.

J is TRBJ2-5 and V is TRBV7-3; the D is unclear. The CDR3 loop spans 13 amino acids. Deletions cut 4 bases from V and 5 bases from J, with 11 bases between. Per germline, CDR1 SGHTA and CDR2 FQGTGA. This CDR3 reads CASSSWHGETQYF. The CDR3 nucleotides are TGTGCCAGCAGCTCATGGCATGGCGAGACCCAGTACTTC. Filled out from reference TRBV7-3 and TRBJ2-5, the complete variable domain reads GAGVSQTPSNKVTEKGKYVELRCDPISGHTALYWYRQSLGQGPEFLIYFQGTGAADDSGLPNDRFFAVRPEGSVSTLKIQRTERGDSAVYLCASSSWHGETQYFGPGTRLLVL.

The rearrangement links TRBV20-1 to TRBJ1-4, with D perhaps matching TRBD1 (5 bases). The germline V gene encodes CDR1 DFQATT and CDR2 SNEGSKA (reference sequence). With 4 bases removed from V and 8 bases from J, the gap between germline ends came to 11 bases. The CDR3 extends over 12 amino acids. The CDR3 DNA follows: TGCAGTGCTAATTCAGGGAGGGAAAAACTGTTTTTT. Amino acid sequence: CSANSGREKLFF.

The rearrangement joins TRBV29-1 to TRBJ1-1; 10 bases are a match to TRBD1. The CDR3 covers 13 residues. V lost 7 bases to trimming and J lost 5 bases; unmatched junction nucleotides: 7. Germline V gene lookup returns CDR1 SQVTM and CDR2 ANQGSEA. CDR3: CSGRQGAWTEAFF. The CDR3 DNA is TGCAGCGGGAGACAGGGGGCCTGGACTGAAGCTTTCTTT. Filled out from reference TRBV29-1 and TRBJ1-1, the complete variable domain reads SAVISQKPSRDICQRGTSLTIQCQVDSQVTMMFWYRQQPGQSLTLIATANQGSEATYESGFVIDKFPISRPNLTFSTLTVSNMSPEDSSIYLCSGRQGAWTEAFFGQGTRLTVV.

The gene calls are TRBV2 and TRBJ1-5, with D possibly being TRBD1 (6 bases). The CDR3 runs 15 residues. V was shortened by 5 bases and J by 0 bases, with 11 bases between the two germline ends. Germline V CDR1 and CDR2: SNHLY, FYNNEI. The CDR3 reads CASSPRGNSNQPQHF. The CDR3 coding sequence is TGTGCCAGCAGTCCCAGGGGAAATAGCAATCAGCCCCAGCATTTT. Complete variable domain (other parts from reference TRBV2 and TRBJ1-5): EPEVTQTPSHQVTQMGQEVILRCVPISNHLYFYWYRQILGQKVEFLVSFYNNEISEKSEIFDDQFSVERPDGSNFTLKIRSTKLEDSAMYFCASSPRGNSNQPQHFGDGTRLSIL.

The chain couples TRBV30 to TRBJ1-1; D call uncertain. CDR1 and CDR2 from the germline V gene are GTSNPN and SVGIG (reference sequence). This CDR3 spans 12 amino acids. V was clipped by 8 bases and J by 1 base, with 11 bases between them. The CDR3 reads CAVGRANTEAFF. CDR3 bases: TGTGCCGTTGGACGGGCGAACACTGAAGCTTTCTTT. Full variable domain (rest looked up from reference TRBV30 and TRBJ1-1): SQTIHQWPATLVQPVGSPLSLECTVEGTSNPNLYWYRQAAGRGLQLLFYSVGIGQISSEVPQNLSASRPQDRQFILSSKKLLLSDSGFYLCAVGRANTEAFFGQGTRLTVV.

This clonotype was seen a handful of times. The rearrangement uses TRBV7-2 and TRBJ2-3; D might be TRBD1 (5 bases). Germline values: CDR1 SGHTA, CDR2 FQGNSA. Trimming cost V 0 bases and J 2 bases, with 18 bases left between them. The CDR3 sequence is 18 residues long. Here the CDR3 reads CASSLAPPRVASTDTQYF. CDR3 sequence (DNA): TGTGCCAGCAGCTTAGCTCCACCCAGGGTGGCCTCCACAGATACGCAGTATTTT.

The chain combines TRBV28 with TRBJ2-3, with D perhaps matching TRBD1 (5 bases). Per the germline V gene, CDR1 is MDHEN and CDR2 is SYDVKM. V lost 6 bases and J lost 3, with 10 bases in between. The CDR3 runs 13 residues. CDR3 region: CASRPYRTDTQYF. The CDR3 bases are TGTGCCAGCAGACCGTACAGGACAGATACGCAGTATTTT.

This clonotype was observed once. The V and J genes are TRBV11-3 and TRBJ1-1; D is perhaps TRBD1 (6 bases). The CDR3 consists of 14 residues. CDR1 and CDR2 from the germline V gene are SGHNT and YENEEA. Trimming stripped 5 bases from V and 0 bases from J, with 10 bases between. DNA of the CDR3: TGTGCCAGCAGCCGAGGGGGGATGAACACTGAAGCTTTCTTT. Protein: CASSRGGMNTEAFF.

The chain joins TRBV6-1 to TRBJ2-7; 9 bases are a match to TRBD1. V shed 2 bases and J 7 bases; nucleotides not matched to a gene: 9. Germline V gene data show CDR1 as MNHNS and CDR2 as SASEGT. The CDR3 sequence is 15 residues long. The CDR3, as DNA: TGTGCCAGCAGTGAAATGGACAGGGGAAATAAAGAGCAGTACTTC. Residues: CASSEMDRGNKEQYF.

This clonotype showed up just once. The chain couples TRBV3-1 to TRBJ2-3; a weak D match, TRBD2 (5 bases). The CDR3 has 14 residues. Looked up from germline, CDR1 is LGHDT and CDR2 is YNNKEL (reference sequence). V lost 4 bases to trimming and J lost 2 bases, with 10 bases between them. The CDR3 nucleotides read TGTGCCAGCAGCCCGGGATTGACCACAGATACGCAGTATTTT. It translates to CASSPGLTTDTQYF.

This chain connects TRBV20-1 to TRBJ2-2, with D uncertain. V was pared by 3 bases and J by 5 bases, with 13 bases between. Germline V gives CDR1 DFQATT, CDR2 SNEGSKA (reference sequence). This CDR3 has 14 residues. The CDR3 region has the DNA TGCAGTGCTAGCTCCCCAGGCCCGACCGGGGAGCTGTTTTTT. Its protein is CSASSPGPTGELFF.